The present T cell receptor beta chain was sequenced within a study of cytomegalovirus exposure and HLA in healthy donors. Study at large: Inside one of the first data releases sat about 85 million unique TCRs taken from HLA-typed donors.

A note on this clone: Antigen specificity is unknown.

A multiplex PCR was run with 60 Vbeta primers and 13 Jbeta primers. The method was immunoSEQ multiplex PCR; TCRdb's version includes in-frame clones alone and lacks a portion of them. This table holds some 170,000 clones, 55% to 75% found once. The CDR3 runs 16 residues. Trimming cost V 5 bases and J 6 bases; bases outside gene matches: 10. The germline CDR1 and CDR2 sequences are MNHEY and SMNVEV (reference sequence). General study findings and limits: For TCR beta chains, V- and J-gene trimming was later linked to a missense DCLRE1C variant. HLA restriction was apparent for most CMV-associated TCR beta chains in a later analysis. A previous analysis found most TCR beta V segments productive roughly 87% or roughly 30% of the time.

Sample: PBMCs. This chain uses TRBV27 with TRBJ1-2; 12 bases map to TRBD1. This clonotype was obtained from a human donor in good health. The CDR3 loop reads CASSSPGQGARNGYTF. As DNA, the CDR3 is TGTGCCAGCAGTAGCCCGGGACAGGGGGCTCGGAATGGCTACACCTTC.